These 15 T cell receptor beta chains share one sample of origin, sequenced in a study of beta chain features in type 1 diabetes. TCRB transcripts that were expressed got sequenced, as all of the isolated RNA had been reverse transcribed. Sequencing used immunoSEQ multiplex PCR; TCRdb keeps in-frame clones, though not all of them. The table has 350,000 to 450,000 clones, about 15% seen once. The sequenced sample was naive CD4+ T cells from blood. The receptors come from a woman between 18 and 29 years old in good health.

V gene TRBV5-1 combines with J gene TRBJ1-2, with D possibly being TRBD1 (6 bases). Deletions cut 2 bases from V and 8 bases from J, with 13 bases between. This CDR3 contains 13 residues. Germline values: CDR1 SGHRS, CDR2 YFSETQ. In nucleotides, the CDR3 is TGCGCCAGCAGCTTCGCACAGGGAGACGGCTACACCTTC. Its translation is CASSFAQGDGYTF.

The chain is built from TRBV28 and TRBJ2-1, with TRBD2 matching over 7 bases. J was trimmed by 8 bases and V by 3 bases; bases with no gene match: 7. Looked up from germline, CDR1 is MDHEN and CDR2 is SYDVKM. This CDR3 has 14 amino acids. CDR3 DNA: TGTGCCAGCAGTTTGGGCAGGGAGGGCGATGAGCAGTTCTTC. Its translation is CASSLGREGDEQFF. The full variable domain, in which reference TRBV28 and TRBJ2-1 provide the parts outside the CDR3, is DVKVTQSSRYLVKRTGEKVFLECVQDMDHENMFWYRQDPGLGLRLIYFSYDVKMKEKGDIPEGYSVSREKKERFSLILESASTNQTSMYLCASSLGREGDEQFFGPGTRLTVL.

The sample holds a few counts of this clone. This chain links TRBV18 with TRBJ2-1; 10 bases line up with TRBD2. CDR1 and CDR2 from the germline V gene are KGHSH and LQKENI. V lost 5 bases and J lost 9; bases outside the gene matches: 13. The CDR3 runs to 16 residues. The CDR3 region has the DNA TGTGCCAGCTCAGCGCTACTAGCGGGATCGAATAGTGAGCAGTTCTTC. As protein: CASSALLAGSNSEQFF.

This clone was observed a handful of times. The chain recombines TRBV7-3 with TRBJ1-2; D ambiguous. Germline loops: CDR1 SGHTA, CDR2 FQGTGA. V was pared by 4 bases and J by 7 bases, with 13 bases between. The CDR3 totals 13 residues. CDR3 sequence reads: CASSWAIAGGYTF. CDR3 coding DNA: TGTGCCAGCAGCTGGGCCATCGCCGGTGGCTACACCTTC.

This clone was seen a few times. The V call is TRBV7-2, the J call TRBJ2-1, with 10 bases fitting TRBD2. V dropped 5 bases and J dropped 8; count of bases not matched to a gene: 9. CDR3 length equals 15 residues. Looked up from germline, CDR1 is SGHTA and CDR2 is FQGNSA. The DNA of the CDR3 is TGTGCCAGCAGCCCCAGCGGGAGGGCCATCGATGAGCAGTTCTTC. Translated: CASSPSGRAIDEQFF.

The J gene is TRBJ1-4, the V gene TRBV7-2; 8 nucleotides line up with TRBD1. V was clipped by 5 bases and J by 8 bases; unmatched bases: 1. CDR3 length: 12 amino acids. CDR1 is SGHTA, CDR2 FQGNSA, per germline. The CDR3 nucleotides read TGTGCCAGCAGCCGACAGGGGGAAAAACTGTTTTTT. Its protein product is CASSRQGEKLFF.

The V and J genes are TRBV5-1 and TRBJ2-5, with no clear D. Trimming took off 4 bases at V and 1 base at J, with 11 bases between the two ends. From germline, CDR1 is SGHRS and CDR2 YFSETQ. This CDR3 region has 14 residues. CDR3 sequence: CASSTQTTQETQYF. CDR3 DNA sequence: TGCGCCAGCAGCACACAAACTACCCAAGAGACCCAGTACTTC.

The chain joins TRBV9 to TRBJ2-1, with 15 bases identical to TRBD2. The CDR3 sequence is 20 residues long. The trim removed 0 bases at V and 5 bases at J, leaving 12 bases unmatched. CDR1 and CDR2 (germline): SGDLS, YYNGEE. The CDR3 DNA reads as TGTGCCAGCAGCGTAGGGACTAGCGGGAGGGCCCGAACTCGGGACAATGAGCAGTTCTTC. It encodes CASSVGTSGRARTRDNEQFF.

This clone has only a few counts. The V call is TRBV2, the J call TRBJ2-1; 8 positions match TRBD1. Germline V gene data show CDR1 as SNHLY and CDR2 as FYNNEI. Trimming cost V 10 bases and J 5 bases; bases outside gene matches: 7. This CDR3 is built from 13 residues. CDR3 loop: CATGDRWNNEQFF. CDR3 DNA: TGTGCCACCGGGGACAGGTGGAACAATGAGCAGTTCTTC. Full variable domain (rest looked up from reference TRBV2 and TRBJ2-1): EPEVTQTPSHQVTQMGQEVILRCVPISNHLYFYWYRQILGQKVEFLVSFYNNEISEKSEIFDDQFSVERPDGSNFTLKIRSTKLEDSAMYFCATGDRWNNEQFFGPGTRLTVL.

A few counts support this clone. This chain links TRBV30 with TRBJ2-1, with 7 bases that match TRBD2. The CDR3 sequence is 16 residues long. V trimming: 4 bases; J trimming: 3 bases; junction bases outside the gene matches: 12. Per germline, CDR1 GTSNPN and CDR2 SVGIG (reference sequence). The CDR3 reads CAWKTEGSGNYNEQFF. CDR3 DNA sequence: TGTGCCTGGAAGACGGAGGGGAGCGGGAACTACAATGAGCAGTTCTTC.

Comment on this clone: Additional DNA sequences in this sample encode the identical CDR3. The genes are TRBV15 and TRBJ2-7; no clear D. Per germline, CDR1 LNHNV and CDR2 YYDKDF (reference sequence). The ends were cut back, 0 bases at V and 0 bases at J, with 6 bases in the middle. The CDR3 is 14 residues long. The CDR3 region is CATSRDRSSYEQYF. The DNA for the CDR3 is TGTGCCACCAGCAGAGATAGGAGCTCCTACGAGCAGTACTTC.

The chain couples TRBV15 to TRBJ1-2; D unresolved. This CDR3 has 14 residues. Germline V CDR1 and CDR2: LNHNV, YYDKDF (reference sequence). V dropped 1 base and J dropped 8 bases, with 14 bases sitting between them. In nucleotides, the CDR3 is TGTGCCACCAGCAGAGCACCCCCGACTCGGGGCTACACCTTC. This encodes CATSRAPPTRGYTF.

The V and J genes are TRBV7-2 and TRBJ2-3; 8 bases are shared with TRBD2. Unmatched junction bases numbered 4, after V lost 5 bases and J lost 0 bases. Germline CDR1 reads SGHTA; CDR2 reads FQGNSA. This CDR3 has 15 residues. The CDR3 here is CASSPSGSSTDTQYF. CDR3 coding DNA: TGTGCCAGCAGCCCCAGCGGGAGTAGCACAGATACGCAGTATTTT.

The V and J genes are TRBV30 and TRBJ2-1, with TRBD2 as a possible D gene (6 bases). Trimming took off 3 bases at V and 6 bases at J, with 12 bases between the two ends. The CDR3 extends over 13 amino acids. The germline gives CDR1 GTSNPN, CDR2 SVGIG (reference sequence). In nucleotides, the CDR3 is TGTGCCTGGAGAACTAGCCTGGCCAATGAGCAGTTCTTC. Translated: CAWRTSLANEQFF.

This clone was observed a handful of times. This chain's CDR3 is CASSQDRFGDTQYF. The CDR3 DNA reads as TGTGCCAGCTCACAGGACAGGTTTGGGGATACGCAGTATTTT. The gene calls are TRBV18 and TRBJ2-3; TRBD1 aligns across 7 bases. J was trimmed by 6 bases and V by 4 bases; bases with no gene match: 7. This CDR3 has 14 amino acids. The germline gives CDR1 KGHSH, CDR2 LQKENI.